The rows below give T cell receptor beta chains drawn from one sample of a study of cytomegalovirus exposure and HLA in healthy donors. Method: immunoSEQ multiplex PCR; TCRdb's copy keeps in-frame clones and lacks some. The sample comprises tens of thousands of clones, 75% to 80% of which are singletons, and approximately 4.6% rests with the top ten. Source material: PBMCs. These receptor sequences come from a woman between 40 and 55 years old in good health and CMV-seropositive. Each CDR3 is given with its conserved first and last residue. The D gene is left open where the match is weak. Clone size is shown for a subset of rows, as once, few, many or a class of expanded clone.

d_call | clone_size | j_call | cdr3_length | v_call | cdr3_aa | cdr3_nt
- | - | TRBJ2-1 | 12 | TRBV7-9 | CASESRNNEQFF | TGTGCCAGCGAATCGAGGAACAATGAGCAGTTCTTC
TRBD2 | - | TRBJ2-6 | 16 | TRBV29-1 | CSVELLAGDWANVLTF | TGCAGCGTTGAACTGCTAGCGGGAGATTGGGCCAACGTCCTGACTTTC
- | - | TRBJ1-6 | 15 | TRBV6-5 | CASSYLGHGNSPLHF | TGTGCCAGCAGTTACCTTGGACACGGAAATTCACCCCTCCACTTT
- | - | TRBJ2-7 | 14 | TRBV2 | CASISSLPPYEQYF | TGTGCCAGCATTAGTTCCCTTCCACCCTACGAGCAGTACTTC
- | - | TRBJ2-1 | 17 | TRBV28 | CASSLASLTNSYNEQFF | TGTGCCAGCAGTTTAGCGAGTTTGACTAACTCCTACAATGAGCAGTTCTTC
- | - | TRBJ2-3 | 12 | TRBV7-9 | CSSSSGVDTQYF | TGTTCCAGCAGCTCAGGGGTGGATACGCAGTATTTT
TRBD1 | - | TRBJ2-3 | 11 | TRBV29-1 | CSVERGGPGYF | TGCAGCGTTGAAAGAGGGGGCCCTGGGTATTTT
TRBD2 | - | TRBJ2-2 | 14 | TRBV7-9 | CAPGGTNLIGELFF | TGTGCCCCCGGCGGGACTAACTTAATCGGGGAGCTGTTTTTT
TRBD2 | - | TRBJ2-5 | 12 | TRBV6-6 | CASSASAGEQYF | TGTGCCAGCAGCGCGTCAGCGGGAGAGCAGTACTTC
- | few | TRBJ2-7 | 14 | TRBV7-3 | CASSPWEGAGEQYF | TGTGCCAGCAGCCCCTGGGAAGGGGCGGGGGAGCAGTACTTC
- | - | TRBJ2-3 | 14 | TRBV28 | CASSFGGLTDTQYF | TGTGCCAGCAGTTTTGGCGGACTAACAGATACGCAGTATTTT
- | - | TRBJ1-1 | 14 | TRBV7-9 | CASSFGQLSTEAFF | TGTGCCAGCAGCTTCGGACAGTTGAGCACTGAAGCTTTCTTT
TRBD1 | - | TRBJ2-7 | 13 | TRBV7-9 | CASSNPGQGTQYF | TGTGCCAGCAGCAATCCGGGACAGGGGACGCAGTACTTC
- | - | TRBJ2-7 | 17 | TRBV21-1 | CATPLQKRTPISYEQYF | TGTGCCACCCCCCTTCAGAAACGGACTCCTATTTCCTACGAGCAGTACTTC
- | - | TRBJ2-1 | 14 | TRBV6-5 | CASSRRTVYNEQFF | TGTGCCAGCAGTCGACGGACAGTCTACAATGAGCAGTTCTTC
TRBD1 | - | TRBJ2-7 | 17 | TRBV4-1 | CASSHPLAGTGGYEQYF | TGCGCCAGCAGCCACCCCCTGGCTGGGACAGGGGGTTACGAGCAGTACTTC
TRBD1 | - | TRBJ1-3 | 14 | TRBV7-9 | CASSSTGAGNTIYF | TGTGCCAGCAGCTCAACAGGGGCTGGAAACACCATATATTTT
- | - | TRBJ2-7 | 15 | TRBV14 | CASSHPAVSSYEQYF | TGTGCCAGCAGCCATCCAGCGGTGAGCTCCTACGAGCAGTACTTC
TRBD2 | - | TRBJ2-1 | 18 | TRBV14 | CASSQGLAGGFWVDEQFF | TGTGCCAGCAGCCAAGGCCTAGCGGGAGGGTTTTGGGTAGATGAGCAGTTCTTC
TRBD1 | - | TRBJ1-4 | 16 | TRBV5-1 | CASSQGQQSTNEKLFF | TGCGCCAGCAGCCAGGGACAGCAGTCAACTAATGAAAAACTGTTTTTT
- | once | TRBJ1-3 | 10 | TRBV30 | CAWQEGTIYF | TGTGCCTGGCAGGAAGGCACCATATATTTT
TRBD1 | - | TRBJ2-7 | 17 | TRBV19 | CASSIGQGASPTYEQYF | TGTGCCAGTAGTATTGGTCAGGGGGCAAGCCCCACCTACGAGCAGTACTTC
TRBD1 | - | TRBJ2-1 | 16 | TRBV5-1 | CASKINPDRVESEQFF | TGCGCCAGCAAAATCAACCCAGACAGGGTTGAAAGTGAGCAGTTCTTC
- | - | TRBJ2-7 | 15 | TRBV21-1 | CALKATRGGAYEQYF | TGTGCCCTAAAAGCCACCCGGGGGGGGGCGTACGAGCAGTACTTC
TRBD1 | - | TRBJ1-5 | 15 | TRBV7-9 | CSSSLADRVGQPQHF | TGTTCCAGCAGCTTAGCTGACAGGGTGGGTCAGCCCCAGCATTTT
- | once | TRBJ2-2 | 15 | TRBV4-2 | CASSQESGGSGELFF | TGTGCCAGCAGCCAAGAATCAGGTGGTTCGGGGGAGCTGTTTTTT
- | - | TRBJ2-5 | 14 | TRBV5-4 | CASSLGGFGETQYF | TGTGCCAGCAGCTTGGGCGGTTTCGGGGAGACCCAGTACTTC
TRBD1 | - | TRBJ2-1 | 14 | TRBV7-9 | CASSVGTGLNEQFF | TGTGCCAGCAGCGTCGGGACAGGGTTAAATGAGCAGTTCTTC
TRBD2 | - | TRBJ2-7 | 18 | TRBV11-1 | CASSQGLAEASLSYEQYF | TGTGCCAGCAGCCAGGGACTAGCGGAGGCGAGCCTATCCTACGAGCAGTACTTC
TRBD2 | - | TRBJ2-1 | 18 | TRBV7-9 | CASSPYGASGKSYNEQFF | TGTGCCAGCAGCCCGTACGGCGCTAGCGGGAAATCCTACAATGAGCAGTTCTTC
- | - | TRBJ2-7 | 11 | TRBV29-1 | CSVRGPLEQYF | TGCAGCGTTAGGGGCCCGCTCGAGCAGTACTTC
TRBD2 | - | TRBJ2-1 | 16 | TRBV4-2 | CASSSSGRGSYNEQFF | TGTGCCAGCAGCTCTAGCGGGAGGGGCTCCTACAATGAGCAGTTCTTC
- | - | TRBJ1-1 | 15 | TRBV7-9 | CASSPRARGDTEAFF | TGTGCCAGCAGCCCCCGGGCACGGGGGGACACTGAAGCTTTCTTT
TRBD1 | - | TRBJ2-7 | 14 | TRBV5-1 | CASSLQGQGYEQYF | TGCGCCAGCAGCCTACAGGGACAGGGCTACGAGCAGTACTTC
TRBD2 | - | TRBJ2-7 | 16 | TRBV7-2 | CASSSGLAGPTYEQYF | TGTGCCAGCAGCTCCGGACTAGCGGGCCCCACCTACGAGCAGTACTTC
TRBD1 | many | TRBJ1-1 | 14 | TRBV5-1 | CASSLAGGYAEAFF | TGCGCCAGCAGCTTAGCAGGGGGCTACGCTGAAGCTTTCTTT
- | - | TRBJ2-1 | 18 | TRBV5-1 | CASSLVAVGGAGDNEQFF | TGCGCCAGCAGCTTGGTCGCGGTAGGAGGGGCTGGAGACAATGAGCAGTTCTTC
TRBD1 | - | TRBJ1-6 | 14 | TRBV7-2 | CASSSGQENSPLHF | TGTGCCAGCAGTTCGGGACAGGAAAATTCACCCCTCCACTTT
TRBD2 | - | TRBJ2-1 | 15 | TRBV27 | CASSPIAGTYNEQFF | TGTGCCAGCAGTCCTATAGCGGGTACCTACAATGAGCAGTTCTTC
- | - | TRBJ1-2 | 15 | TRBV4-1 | CASSQDRGSRYGYTF | TGCGCCAGCAGCCAAGATAGGGGCAGCCGCTATGGCTACACCTTC
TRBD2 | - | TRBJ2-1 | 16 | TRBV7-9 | CASSWTSGSSYNEQFF | TGTGCCAGCAGCTGGACTAGCGGGAGCTCCTACAATGAGCAGTTCTTC
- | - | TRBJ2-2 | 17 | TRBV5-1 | CASSNRGSGLNTGELFF | TGCGCCAGCAGCAACCGGGGGTCCGGGCTGAACACCGGGGAGCTGTTTTTT
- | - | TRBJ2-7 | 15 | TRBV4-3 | CASSQQRQGRNEQYF | TGCGCCAGCAGCCAACAACGGCAGGGAAGGAACGAGCAGTACTTC
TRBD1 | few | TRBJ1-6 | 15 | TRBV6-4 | CASSETGGTNSPLHF | TGTGCCAGCAGTGAAACAGGGGGGACTAATTCACCCCTCCACTTT
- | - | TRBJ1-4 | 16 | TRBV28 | CASSLIIQATNEKLFF | TGTGCCAGCAGTTTAATAATCCAGGCAACTAATGAAAAACTGTTTTTT
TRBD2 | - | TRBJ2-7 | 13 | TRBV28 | CASSWASGYGGYF | TGTGCCAGCAGTTGGGCTAGCGGGTACGGCGGGTACTTC
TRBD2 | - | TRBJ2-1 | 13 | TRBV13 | CASSPSGRHEQFF | TGTGCCAGCAGCCCTAGCGGGAGGCATGAGCAGTTCTTC
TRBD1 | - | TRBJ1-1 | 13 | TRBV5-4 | CASSFTGGTEAFF | TGTGCCAGCAGCTTTACAGGGGGCACTGAAGCTTTCTTT
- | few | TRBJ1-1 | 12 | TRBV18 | CASSVDRVEAFF | TGTGCCAGCTCAGTGGACAGAGTTGAAGCTTTCTTT
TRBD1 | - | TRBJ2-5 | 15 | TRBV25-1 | CASRPQGTGRETQYF | TGTGCCAGCCGCCCCCAGGGGACAGGCAGGGAGACCCAGTACTTC
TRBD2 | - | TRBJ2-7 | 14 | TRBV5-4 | CASSSSGLNYEQYF | TGTGCCAGCAGCTCTAGCGGGCTAAACTACGAGCAGTACTTC
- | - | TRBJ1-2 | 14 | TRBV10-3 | CAISEGLSGAGYTF | TGTGCCATCAGTGAGGGTCTTTCAGGGGCGGGCTACACCTTC
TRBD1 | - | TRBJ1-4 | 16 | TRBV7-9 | CASSLASGQGHEKLFF | TGTGCCAGCAGCTTAGCATCGGGACAGGGCCATGAAAAACTGTTTTTT
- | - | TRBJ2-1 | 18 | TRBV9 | CASSGRMGLPSSYNEQFF | TGTGCCAGCAGCGGGCGAATGGGACTCCCCAGCTCCTACAATGAGCAGTTCTTC